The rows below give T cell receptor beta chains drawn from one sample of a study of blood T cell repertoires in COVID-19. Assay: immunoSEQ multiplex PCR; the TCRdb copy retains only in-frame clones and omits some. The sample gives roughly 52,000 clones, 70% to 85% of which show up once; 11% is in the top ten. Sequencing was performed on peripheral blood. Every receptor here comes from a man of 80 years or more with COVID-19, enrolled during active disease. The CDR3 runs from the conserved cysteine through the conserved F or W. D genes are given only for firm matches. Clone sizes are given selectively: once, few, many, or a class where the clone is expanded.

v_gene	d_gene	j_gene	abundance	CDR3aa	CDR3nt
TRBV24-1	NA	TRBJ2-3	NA	CATGGGRGTDTQYF	TGTGCCACCGGAGGAGGCCGTGGCACAGATACGCAGTATTTT
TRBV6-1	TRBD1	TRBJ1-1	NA	CASSHRQGGTEAFF	TGTGCCAGCAGCCACCGACAGGGAGGCACTGAAGCTTTCTTT
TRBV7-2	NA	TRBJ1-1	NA	CASSLDGGSLNTEAFF	TGTGCCAGCAGCTTAGACGGCGGCAGCTTGAACACTGAAGCTTTCTTT
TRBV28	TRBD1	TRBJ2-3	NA	CASSGRDRVPDTQYF	TGTGCCAGCAGTGGCCGGGACAGGGTCCCAGATACGCAGTATTTT
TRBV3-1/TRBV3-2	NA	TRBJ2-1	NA	CASSSQIPGIYNEQFF	TGTGCCAGCAGCTCACAGATCCCCGGGATCTACAATGAGCAGTTCTTC
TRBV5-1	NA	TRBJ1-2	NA	CASSGEVHYGYTF	TGCGCCAGCAGCGGGGAGGTTCACTATGGCTACACCTTC
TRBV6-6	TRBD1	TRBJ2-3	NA	CASSYSTDRPDTQYF	TGTGCCAGCAGTTACTCGACGGACAGGCCTGATACGCAGTATTTT
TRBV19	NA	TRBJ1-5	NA	CASNLRNRAPQPQHF	TGTGCCAGTAACTTGCGGAACAGGGCCCCTCAGCCCCAGCATTTT
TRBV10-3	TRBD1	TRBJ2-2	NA	CAMGGTGTPGELFF	TGTGCCATGGGGGGGACAGGGACCCCCGGGGAGCTGTTTTTT
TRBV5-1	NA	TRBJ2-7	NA	CASSLGAAAYEQYF	TGCGCCAGCAGCTTGGGAGCTGCGGCCTACGAGCAGTACTTC
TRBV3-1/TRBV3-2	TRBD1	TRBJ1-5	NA	CASSQDTGGSNQPQHF	TGTGCCAGCAGCCAAGATACAGGGGGTAGCAATCAGCCCCAGCATTTT
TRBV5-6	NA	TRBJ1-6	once	CASSLTESSSYNSPLHF	TGTGCCAGCAGCCTGACAGAGAGTTCCTCCTATAATTCACCCCTCCACTTT
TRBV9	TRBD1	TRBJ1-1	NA	CASSVRQGADEAFF	TGTGCCAGCAGCGTGAGACAGGGGGCAGATGAAGCTTTCTTT
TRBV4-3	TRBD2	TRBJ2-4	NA	CASSQDRELAGGPRAKNIQYF	TGCGCCAGCAGCCAAGATCGGGAACTAGCGGGGGGGCCTCGAGCCAAAAACATTCAGTACTTC
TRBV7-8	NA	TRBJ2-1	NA	CASSLEYRDLDNEQFF	TGTGCCAGCAGCTTAGAATACAGGGACCTCGACAATGAGCAGTTCTTC
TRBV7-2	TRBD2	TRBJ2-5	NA	CASSRGARGATETQYF	TGTGCCAGCAGCCGCGGGGCGCGGGGGGCGACGGAGACCCAGTACTTC
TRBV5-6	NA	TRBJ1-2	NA	CASSLAYSGYTF	TGTGCCAGCAGCTTGGCCTACAGCGGCTACACCTTC
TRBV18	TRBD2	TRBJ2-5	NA	CASSPTSGSRETQYF	TGTGCCAGCTCACCGACTAGCGGGAGTAGGGAGACCCAGTACTTC
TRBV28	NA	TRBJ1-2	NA	CASRSSGQGYYGYTF	TGTGCCAGCAGGTCTTCCGGGCAGGGATACTATGGCTACACCTTC
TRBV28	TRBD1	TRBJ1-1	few	CASSVGTGYMNTEAFF	TGTGCCAGCAGCGTCGGGACAGGTTACATGAACACTGAAGCTTTCTTT
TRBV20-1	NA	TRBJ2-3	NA	CSAPSTDTQYF	TGCAGTGCTCCTAGCACAGATACGCAGTATTTT
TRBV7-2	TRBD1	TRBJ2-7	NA	CASSLGSGQGSYEQYF	TGTGCCAGCAGCTTAGGCTCGGGACAGGGATCTTACGAGCAGTACTTC
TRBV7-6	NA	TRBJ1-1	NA	CASSLKGGIQSNTEAFF	TGTGCCAGCAGCTTAAAAGGGGGAATACAGAGTAACACTGAAGCTTTCTTT
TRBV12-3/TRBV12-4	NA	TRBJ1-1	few	CASSPGRGTEAFF	TGTGCCAGCAGTCCCGGACGGGGCACTGAAGCTTTCTTT
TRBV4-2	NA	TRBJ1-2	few	CASSRDRSASNYGYTF	TGTGCCAGCAGCCGTGACAGGTCCGCATCTAACTATGGCTACACCTTC
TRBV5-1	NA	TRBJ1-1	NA	CASSPQGHGEAFF	TGCGCCAGCAGCCCCCAGGGGCATGGTGAAGCTTTCTTT
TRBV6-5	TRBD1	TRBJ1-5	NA	CASSYDGQAQPQHF	TGTGCCAGCAGTTACGACGGACAGGCGCAGCCCCAGCATTTT
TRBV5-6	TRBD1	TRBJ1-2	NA	CASSLLQGPDGYTF	TGTGCCAGCAGCTTGCTACAGGGGCCTGATGGCTACACCTTC
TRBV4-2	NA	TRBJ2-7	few	CASSQARGTYEQYF	TGTGCCAGCAGCCAAGCTAGGGGGACCTACGAGCAGTACTTC
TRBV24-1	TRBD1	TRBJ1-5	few	CATSEGGQGRNQPQHF	TGTGCCACCAGTGAGGGGGGACAGGGTCGCAATCAGCCCCAGCATTTT
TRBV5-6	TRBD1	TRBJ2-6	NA	CASSPSDRVSVPGANVLTF	TGTGCCAGCAGCCCTTCGGACAGGGTGTCTGTACCTGGGGCCAACGTCCTGACTTTC
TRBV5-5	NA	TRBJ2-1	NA	CASSGEVEQFF	TGTGCCAGCAGCGGCGAGGTTGAGCAGTTCTTC
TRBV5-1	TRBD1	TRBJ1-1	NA	CASSWGQPNTEAFF	TGCGCCAGCAGCTGGGGACAGCCGAACACTGAAGCTTTCTTT
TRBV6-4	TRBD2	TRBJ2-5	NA	CASSEAGGQETQYF	TGTGCCAGCAGTGAGGCGGGGGGGCAGGAGACCCAGTACTTC
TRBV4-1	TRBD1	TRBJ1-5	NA	CASSQGQGVGNQPQHF	TGCGCCAGCAGCCAAGGCCAGGGGGTTGGCAATCAGCCCCAGCATTTT
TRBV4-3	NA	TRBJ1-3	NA	CASSQGEGWNTIYF	TGCGCCAGCAGCCAAGGCGAGGGTTGGAACACCATATATTTT
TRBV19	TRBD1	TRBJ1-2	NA	CASSIGTAGLYGYTF	TGTGCCAGTAGTATTGGGACAGCGGGCCTATATGGCTACACCTTC
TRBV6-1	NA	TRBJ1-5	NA	CASSETGPGGNQPQHF	TGTGCCAGCAGCGAAACAGGGCCTGGGGGCAATCAGCCCCAGCATTTT